This T cell receptor beta chain was sequenced for a study of T cells in narcolepsy. Using immunoSEQ multiplex PCR, the repertoire was profiled, and TCRdb retains in-frame clones only, with some absent. The sample lists 20,000 to 30,000 clones, approximately 85% occurring once. The material sequenced was memory (CD45RA-) CD4+ T cells from blood. This sequence was found in a human donor in good health.

CDR3 amino acids: CASSLQGTNTEAFF. In DNA form, the CDR3 reads TGCGCCAGCAGCTTACAGGGTACGAACACTGAAGCTTTCTTT. The chain uses TRBV5-1 and TRBJ1-1, with D perhaps matching TRBD1 (6 bases). Germline V gene lookup returns CDR1 SGHRS and CDR2 YFSETQ. Trimming pared 2 bases from V and 1 base from J, leaving 9 bases between. The CDR3 has 14 residues.